This TCR beta chain is from a study of Graves' ophthalmopathy and Graves' hyperthyroidism. V lost 5 bases to trimming and J lost 1 base, with 14 bases between them. CDR3 length: 15 residues. Looked up from germline, CDR1 is LNHNV and CDR2 is YYDKDF (reference sequence). This clonotype was found a few times. RNA transcripts were the template, and TCR beta CDR3 regions were amplified from them. A first-round RT-PCR used HTBI primers, followed by a second-round multiplex PCR. From the multiplex PCR reads, TCRdb called clonotypes with MiXCR, one entry per CDR3 protein. The sample holds 300,000 to 500,000 distinct CDR3 sequences, 15% seen once.

Sequencing input: peripheral blood. This TCR derives from a woman aged 18-30 years with stable Graves' hyperthyroidism. V gene TRBV15 combines with J gene TRBJ2-5, with D maybe TRBD2 (5 bases). The CDR3 DNA is TGTGCCACCAGCGGGCCTCCGGGGTCCCAAGAGACCCAGTACTTC. Protein: CATSGPPGSQETQYF. The whole variable domain, filled in from reference TRBV15 and TRBJ2-5, reads DAMVIQNPRYQVTQFGKPVTLSCSQTLNHNVMYWYQQKSSQAPKLLFHYYDKDFNNEADTPDNFQSRRPNTSFCFLDIRSPGLGDTAMYLCATSGPPGSQETQYFGPGTRLLVL.